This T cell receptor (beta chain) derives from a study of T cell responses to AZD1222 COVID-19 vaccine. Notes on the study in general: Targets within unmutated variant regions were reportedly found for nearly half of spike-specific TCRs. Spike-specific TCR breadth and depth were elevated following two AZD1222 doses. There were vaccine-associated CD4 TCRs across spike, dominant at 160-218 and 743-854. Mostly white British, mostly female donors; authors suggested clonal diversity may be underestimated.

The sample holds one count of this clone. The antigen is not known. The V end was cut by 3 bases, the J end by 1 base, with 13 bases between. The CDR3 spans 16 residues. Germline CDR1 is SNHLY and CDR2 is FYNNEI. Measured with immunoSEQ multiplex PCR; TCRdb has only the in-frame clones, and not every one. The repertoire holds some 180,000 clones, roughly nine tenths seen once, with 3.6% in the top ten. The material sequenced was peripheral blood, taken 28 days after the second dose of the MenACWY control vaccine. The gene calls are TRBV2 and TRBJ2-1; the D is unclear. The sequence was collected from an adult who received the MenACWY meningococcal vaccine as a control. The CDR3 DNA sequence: TGTGCCAGCAGTGAGCGGCTTGACTTATCCTACAATGAGCAGTTCTTC. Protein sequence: CASSERLDLSYNEQFF.